This TCR beta chain was sequenced during a study of T cell clonality in common variable immunodeficiency. Study-level findings and limits: TCRbeta clonality was increased in CVID versus healthy controls. Authors noted CVID clonality's cause needs subpopulation repertoire sequencing. Reportedly, TCR beta sequences from common variable immunodeficiency showed fewer deletions and N-nucleotide insertions. Shared TCRbeta clones were fewer between CVID subjects than controls.

Here immunoSEQ multiplex PCR was the method, and the copy in TCRdb shows in-frame clones only, minus some. Listed for the sample are 25,000 to 30,000 clones, none seen a single time. Caucasian heritage predominated among both patients and controls. Losses at the gene ends were 3 bases for V and 6 bases for J; bases not matched to a gene: 6. The length of the CDR3 is 16 residues. Germline CDR1 is KGHSH and CDR2 is LQKENI. Many counts were recorded for this clone. Its antigen is unidentified. Coverage ceases 3 residues before the CDR3 finishes, and the germline J gene fills in the end. The sample taken for sequencing was peripheral blood mononuclear cells. This receptor was identified in a human donor with common variable immunodeficiency. This chain connects TRBV18 to TRBJ2-1, with 12 bases matching TRBD2. The CDR3 bases that were read are TGTGCCAGCTCACCGCCGCTAGCGGGAGGGATCAATGAG. Its translation is CASSPPLAGGINE. The CDR3 in its entirety is CASSPPLAGGINEQFF.